Below are 30 T cell receptor beta chains sequenced from a single sample in a study of shared clonotypes between healthy human individuals. Sequencing used immunoSEQ multiplex PCR; TCRdb keeps in-frame clones, though not all of them. The table lists some 2.1 million clones, approximately 94% of them singletons. Naivety among CD8 cells was defined by CD45RO negativity and positive CCR7 selection, thereby excluding terminally differentiated effector memory CD45RA+ cells. Material for sequencing was naive CD8+ T cells sorted from blood. These receptors were collected from a man aged 18 to 30 in good health.

As concerns this clone: Different DNA sequences within this sample yield the same CDR3. This sequence joins TRBV7-9 and TRBJ2-7; weak D call: TRBD1 (6 bases). Germline V gene lookup returns CDR1 SEHNR and CDR2 FQNEAQ (reference sequence). Trimming took off 6 bases at V and 3 bases at J, with 12 bases between the two ends. The CDR3 extends over 13 amino acids. Here the CDR3 DNA reads TGTGCCAGCAGTCCCGGGACAAGCTACGAGCAGTACTTC. It specifies CASSPGTSYEQYF.

V gene TRBV2 combines with J gene TRBJ1-6; D is possibly TRBD1 (5 bases). The V gene lost 2 bases and the J gene lost 9 bases, with 14 bases spanning the gap. The CDR3 sequence is 15 residues long. Per the germline V gene, CDR1 is SNHLY and CDR2 is FYNNEI. CDR3 nucleotide sequence: TGTGCCAGCAGTGAATCTAGGGGTAGTGCTTCACCCCTCCACTTT. Its translation is CASSESRGSASPLHF. The full variable domain, completed using reference TRBV2 and TRBJ1-6, is EPEVTQTPSHQVTQMGQEVILRCVPISNHLYFYWYRQILGQKVEFLVSFYNNEISEKSEIFDDQFSVERPDGSNFTLKIRSTKLEDSAMYFCASSESRGSASPLHFGNGTRLTVT.

The V gene is TRBV2, the J gene TRBJ2-7; D gene unclear. The CDR3 is 11 residues long. Trimming shortened V by 5 bases and J by 3 bases, and 5 bases separated the two germline ends. CDR1 and CDR2 from the germline V gene are SNHLY and FYNNEI. The CDR3 region has the DNA TGTGCCAGCAGTCCCTACTACGAGCAGTACTTC. This codes for CASSPYYEQYF.

The J gene is TRBJ2-5, the V gene TRBV27; D call uncertain. Germline-derived CDR1 and CDR2 are MNHEY and SMNVEV (reference sequence). The V end lost 3 bases, the J end lost 0 bases, and 11 bases lay between the germline ends. CDR3 length: 15 amino acids. The DNA of the CDR3 is TGTGCCAGCAGTTTGACACCGATGTACCAAGAGACCCAGTACTTC. This translates into CASSLTPMYQETQYF.

This chain joins TRBV11-2 and TRBJ2-7; 7 bases map to TRBD1. CDR1 is SGHAT, CDR2 FQNNGV, per germline. Germline trimming cut 7 bases from V and 0 bases from J; bases unmatched to any gene: 6. This CDR3 region has 14 residues. This CDR3 is CASTSGQYSYEQYF. The CDR3 nucleotides are TGTGCCAGCACATCGGGACAGTACTCCTACGAGCAGTACTTC.

The V call is TRBV19, the J call TRBJ2-1; 8 bases agree with TRBD2. Germline V gene data show CDR1 as LNHDA and CDR2 as SQIVND (reference sequence). The CDR3 extends over 15 amino acids. The V gene end was trimmed by 8 bases and the J gene end by 2 bases; junction bases not matched to a gene: 8. Here the CDR3 reads CASSLLAATYNEQFF. Written as DNA, the CDR3 is TGTGCCAGTTCACTACTAGCGGCTACCTACAATGAGCAGTTCTTC.

This chain uses TRBV5-5 with TRBJ1-2; D gene ambiguous. V lost 0 bases, J lost 3 bases, and 9 bases lay in between. The CDR3 is made up of 14 amino acids. CDR1 is SGHKS, CDR2 YYEKEE, per germline (reference sequence). The CDR3 reads CASSLERADYGYTF. The CDR3 DNA follows: TGTGCCAGCAGCTTGGAGAGGGCGGACTATGGCTACACCTTC.

J is TRBJ2-1 and V is TRBV4-2; tentative D call: TRBD2 (6 bases). Germline V lookup: CDR1 LGHNA, CDR2 YNFKEQ. V gave up 3 bases and J gave up 4 bases, with 13 bases separating them. The CDR3 consists of 15 residues. The CDR3 region has the DNA TGTGCCAGCAGCCAGGCGTCGGACTATTACAATGAGCAGTTCTTC. Its protein product is CASSQASDYYNEQFF.

The chain is built from TRBV5-6 and TRBJ1-1; D unclear. The V and J ends lost 1 base and 2 bases respectively, with 6 bases between them. The germline gives CDR1 SGHDT, CDR2 YYEEEE. This CDR3 spans 13 amino acids. Here the CDR3 DNA reads TGTGCCAGCAGCTTGAGCAGTAACACTGAAGCTTTCTTT. This translates into CASSLSSNTEAFF.

The rearrangement joins TRBV29-1 to TRBJ2-7; 8 positions match TRBD1. V shed 7 bases, J shed 1 base, and the junction held 6 bases outside the gene matches. This CDR3 spans 13 amino acids. CDR1 is SQVTM, CDR2 ANQGSEA, per germline. The CDR3 DNA is TGCAGCGGTACCACAGGGGGTTCCTACGAGCAGTACTTC. Amino acid sequence: CSGTTGGSYEQYF.

This chain joins TRBV5-6 and TRBJ1-1; weak D call: TRBD1 (5 bases). Trimming cost V 1 base and J 1 base, with 17 bases left between them. CDR3 length: 17 residues. Per the germline V gene, CDR1 is SGHDT and CDR2 is YYEEEE. Here the CDR3 reads CASSLWAGSDENTEAFF. For the CDR3, the DNA is TGTGCCAGCAGCTTGTGGGCAGGGTCGGATGAGAACACTGAAGCTTTCTTT.

This clone was recorded only once. The rearrangement links TRBV4-3 to TRBJ2-3, with 7 bases identical to TRBD2. V lost 2 bases to trimming and J lost 0 bases; unmatched junction nucleotides: 5. This CDR3 is 16 amino acids long. Germline-derived CDR1 and CDR2 are LGHNA and YSLEER. The CDR3 spells CASSQFSGPSTDTQYF. The CDR3 bases are TGCGCCAGCAGCCAATTTAGCGGGCCCAGCACAGATACGCAGTATTTT.

The gene calls are TRBV7-8 and TRBJ2-7, with no clear D. Germline V lookup: CDR1 SGHVS, CDR2 FQNEAQ. CDR3 length equals 13 residues. Trimming removed 5 bases from V and 0 bases from J, with 8 bases in between. The CDR3 nucleotides read TGTGCCAGCAGCGCCCACTTCTCCTACGAGCAGTACTTC. Translation gives CASSAHFSYEQYF.

The gene calls are TRBV7-9 and TRBJ2-1; no reliable D call. The CDR3 contains 12 residues. V lost 6 bases, J lost 7 bases, and 10 bases lay in between. The germline V gene encodes CDR1 SEHNR and CDR2 FQNEAQ (reference sequence). The CDR3 loop reads CASSAPGNEQFF. The CDR3 region has the DNA TGTGCCAGCAGTGCTCCCGGGAATGAGCAGTTCTTC.

Remarks on this clone: Additional DNA sequences in this sample encode the identical CDR3. The J gene is TRBJ2-7, the V gene TRBV2, with D perhaps assigned TRBD1 or TRBD2 (5 bases each). V was pared by 3 bases and J by 1 base, with 7 bases between. The CDR3 loop spans 13 amino acids. The germline CDR1 and CDR2 sequences are SNHLY and FYNNEI. The CDR3 spells CASSEGVSYEQYF. CDR3 DNA: TGTGCCAGCAGTGAGGGGGTATCCTACGAGCAGTACTTC.

The rearrangement joins TRBV6-5 to TRBJ2-5; TRBD2 agrees at 9 bases. Germline loops: CDR1 MNHEY, CDR2 SVGAGI. The CDR3 totals 14 residues. Trimming at V came to 6 bases and at J to 3 bases, leaving 5 bases not matched to a gene. In DNA, the CDR3 is TGTGCCAGCAGATCCTGGACTAGCGAAGAGACCCAGTACTTC. Protein: CASRSWTSEETQYF.

The chain uses TRBV4-1 and TRBJ2-7; either TRBD1 or TRBD2 may fit D (5 bases each). Germline V gene sequence: CDR1 MGHRA, CDR2 YSYEKL. The CDR3 runs to 16 residues. Trimming stripped 4 bases from V and 1 base from J, with 17 bases between. For the CDR3, the DNA is TGCGCCAGCAGCCCCGCATGGGGGAGCGGTTCCTACGAGCAGTACTTC. Amino acid sequence: CASSPAWGSGSYEQYF.

This chain uses TRBV7-2 with TRBJ2-7; D unresolved. CDR1 is SGHTA, CDR2 FQGNSA, per germline. Trimming took 1 base from V and 4 from J, leaving 11 bases between them. This CDR3 has 14 residues. CDR3 sequence: CASSLDGSLYEQYF. In nucleotides, the CDR3 is TGTGCCAGCAGCTTAGATGGATCCTTATACGAGCAGTACTTC.

This clone was observed a single time. This CDR3 reads CASSVDRSTGLYEQYF. Written as DNA, the CDR3 is TGTGCCAGCAGCGTAGATCGATCGACAGGGCTCTACGAGCAGTACTTC. The V call is TRBV9, the J call TRBJ2-7; 7 nucleotides agree with TRBD1. Germline lookup yields CDR1 SGDLS and CDR2 YYNGEE. With 0 bases clipped from V and 3 bases from J, the junction kept 9 bases outside the gene matches. This CDR3 is 16 amino acids long.

The chain uses TRBV27 and TRBJ2-3; 10 bases agree with TRBD2. V was pared by 5 bases and J by 0 bases, with 8 bases of the junction left unmatched. The CDR3 contains 17 residues. Germline-derived CDR1 and CDR2 are MNHEY and SMNVEV (reference sequence). CDR3 residues: CASSPMMTSGSTDTQYF. The CDR3 DNA sequence: TGTGCCAGCAGTCCAATGATGACTAGCGGGAGCACAGATACGCAGTATTTT.

This sequence joins TRBV7-9 and TRBJ2-3; 13 nucleotides agree with TRBD2. Germline V CDR1 and CDR2: SEHNR, FQNEAQ (reference sequence). The CDR3 is made up of 15 amino acids. V lost 5 bases and J lost 4; bases outside the gene matches: 3. CDR3 sequence reads: CASSPTSGGADTQYF. CDR3 coding DNA: TGTGCCAGCAGCCCAACTAGCGGGGGGGCAGATACGCAGTATTTT.

In this sample, this clone turned up once. This chain joins TRBV7-9 and TRBJ2-2; D uncertain. This CDR3 has 15 residues. Between the trimmed V and J ends, which lost 0 bases and 3 bases, there was a span of 8 bases. Germline V gene sequence: CDR1 SEHNR, CDR2 FQNEAQ (reference sequence). The CDR3 nucleotides are TGTGCCAGCAGCTTAGCCAGTGGCCACACCGGGGAGCTGTTTTTT. It translates to CASSLASGHTGELFF.

The V gene is TRBV27, the J gene TRBJ1-2; D not resolved. Germline-derived CDR1 and CDR2 are MNHEY and SMNVEV (reference sequence). V lost 6 bases and J lost 5, with 16 bases in between. CDR3 length equals 14 residues. Here the CDR3 DNA reads TGTGCCAGCAGCTTCTCAATGGCCCAGTATGGCTACACCTTC. Residues: CASSFSMAQYGYTF.

This clone showed up just once. V gene TRBV30 combines with J gene TRBJ2-2; D call uncertain. V shed 4 bases and J shed 0 bases, with 6 bases lying between them. This CDR3 is 13 amino acids long. CDR1 GTSNPN and CDR2 SVGIG come from the germline V gene (reference sequence). In nucleotides, the CDR3 is TGTGCCTGGATACCAGCGAACACCGGGGAGCTGTTTTTT. Translated: CAWIPANTGELFF.

This chain links TRBV4-1 with TRBJ2-3; TRBD2 agrees at 13 bases. Germline V lookup: CDR1 MGHRA, CDR2 YSYEKL. V shed 0 bases and J 4 bases; nucleotides not matched to a gene: 1. The CDR3 spans 16 residues. The CDR3 reads CASSQEGLAGADTQYF. As DNA, the CDR3 is TGCGCCAGCAGCCAAGAAGGACTAGCGGGGGCAGATACGCAGTATTTT.

The chain is built from TRBV9 and TRBJ2-1, with D perhaps TRBD1 or TRBD2 (5 bases each). The germline V gene has CDR1 SGDLS and CDR2 YYNGEE. V lost 2 bases to trimming and J lost 6 bases, with 6 bases between them. This CDR3 is built from 12 residues. Here the CDR3 reads CASSVGTNEQFF. The CDR3 coding sequence is TGTGCCAGCAGCGTTGGGACCAATGAGCAGTTCTTC.

The chain recombines TRBV7-2 with TRBJ2-1; TRBD2 agrees at 11 bases. CDR3 length: 15 amino acids. V lost 6 bases to trimming and J lost 4 bases; unmatched junction nucleotides: 5. Germline CDR1 is SGHTA and CDR2 is FQGNSA. Here the CDR3 DNA reads TGTGCCAGCAGTCCGCTAGCGGGAGGTTACAATGAGCAGTTCTTC. Translated: CASSPLAGGYNEQFF.

For the CDR3, the DNA is TGCGCCAGCAGCCAAGTGGGGCTAGCGGGGCCGCAAGAGACCCAGTACTTC. Translated, it gives CASSQVGLAGPQETQYF. V usage is TRBV4-1 and J usage is TRBJ2-5, with TRBD2 matching 9 bases. CDR3 size: 17 residues. Trimming removed 1 base from V and 2 bases from J; junction bases left unmatched: 8. The germline V gene encodes CDR1 MGHRA and CDR2 YSYEKL.

The chain carries TRBV25-1 and TRBJ1-2; a weak D match, TRBD1 (5 bases). Germline values: CDR1 MGHDK, CDR2 SYGVNS. The CDR3 spans 15 residues. V was shortened by 0 bases and J by 5 bases, with 13 bases between the two germline ends. This CDR3 is CASSEYTQGGYGYTF. For the CDR3, the DNA is TGTGCCAGCAGTGAATATACCCAGGGAGGGTATGGCTACACCTTC.

The chain links TRBV2 to TRBJ1-2; 8 bases map to TRBD1. J was trimmed by 8 bases and V by 7 bases; bases with no gene match: 15. Germline CDR1 is SNHLY and CDR2 is FYNNEI. The CDR3 runs to 15 residues. The CDR3 DNA sequence: TGTGCCAGCACTCTATTGGGACAGGCCGAGAGGGGCTACACCTTC. Its protein product is CASTLLGQAERGYTF.